This passage covers 9 T cell receptor beta chains from one sample sequenced in a study of cytomegalovirus exposure and HLA in healthy donors. PCR involved 60 Vbeta and 13 Jbeta primers. Assay: immunoSEQ multiplex PCR; the TCRdb copy retains only in-frame clones and omits some. The repertoire has about 120,000 clones, under 85% of them found once; the top ten carry about 4.3%. The sequenced sample consisted of PBMCs. These receptors came from a male donor in good health and CMV-seropositive.

This clone was counted a single time. This chain links TRBV27 with TRBJ2-5; maybe TRBD1 (5 bases). In germline, CDR1 is MNHEY, CDR2 SMNVEV (reference sequence). This CDR3 has 13 amino acids. Trimming shortened V by 4 bases and J by 5 bases, and 11 bases separated the two germline ends. The CDR3 sequence is CASSWSGLETQYF. The CDR3 nucleotides read TGTGCCAGCAGTTGGTCAGGGTTGGAGACCCAGTACTTC.

This clone was counted only a few times. One junction end disagrees with the germline gene, perhaps due to a read error. CDR3 sequence: CAISPTGTASGANGLTF. CDR3 bases: TGTGCCATCAGTCCGACAGGGACAGCTTCTGGGGCCAACGGCCTGACTTTC. This chain connects TRBV10-3 to TRBJ2-6; 7 nucleotides align to TRBD1. CDR1 and CDR2 from the germline V gene are ENHRY and SYGVKD. This CDR3 region has 17 residues.

J is TRBJ2-7 and V is TRBV9, with D possibly being TRBD2 (6 bases). V shed 2 bases and J shed 4 bases, with 13 bases lying between them. The CDR3 is 14 amino acids. CDR1 is SGDLS and CDR2 is YYNGEE in the germline V gene. CDR3 protein: CASSVWDLPYEQYF. The CDR3 DNA reads as TGTGCCAGCAGCGTTTGGGACTTACCTTACGAGCAGTACTTC. The whole variable domain, filled in from reference TRBV9 and TRBJ2-7, reads DSGVTQTPKHLITATGQRVTLRCSPRSGDLSVYWYQQSLDQGLQFLIQYYNGEERAKGNILERFSAQQFPDLHSELNLSSLELGDSALYFCASSVWDLPYEQYFGPGTRLTVT.

The V and J genes are TRBV29-1 and TRBJ2-1, with TRBD2 identical over 14 bases. With 3 bases clipped from V and 6 bases from J, the junction kept 4 bases outside the gene matches. There are 15 residues in the CDR3. The germline V gene has CDR1 SQVTM and CDR2 ANQGSEA. The DNA of the CDR3 is TGCAGCGTTGATTCCGGGACTAGCGGGGGCAATGAGCAGTTCTTC. Its translation is CSVDSGTSGGNEQFF.

The rearrangement joins TRBV28 to TRBJ2-2, with a weak D call TRBD2 (5 bases). CDR3 size: 14 residues. Per germline, CDR1 MDHEN and CDR2 SYDVKM. Between the trimmed V and J ends, which lost 7 bases and 3 bases, there was a span of 12 bases. This CDR3 is CASTRTGYTGELFF. The CDR3 coding sequence is TGTGCCAGCACCCGGACGGGGTACACCGGGGAGCTGTTTTTT.

The chain carries TRBV4-2 and TRBJ1-1, with a tentative D call TRBD1 (6 bases). Trimming stripped 1 base from V and 3 bases from J, with 12 bases between. This CDR3 is 15 amino acids long. The germline CDR1 and CDR2 sequences are LGHNA and YNFKEQ. CDR3 nucleotides: TGTGCCAGCAGCCAAGGGGAGGGGGAGTACACTGAAGCTTTCTTT. Translated: CASSQGEGEYTEAFF.

The rearrangement joins TRBV2 to TRBJ1-5, with TRBD1 as a possible D gene (6 bases). The CDR3 extends over 14 amino acids. Trimming took 8 bases from V and 3 from J, leaving 14 bases between them. Germline V gene sequence: CDR1 SNHLY, CDR2 FYNNEI. CDR3 in amino acids: CASGGGQTNQPQHF. CDR3 nucleotides: TGTGCCAGCGGGGGTGGACAGACCAATCAGCCCCAGCATTTT.

The chain carries TRBV19 and TRBJ1-3, with 7 nucleotides matching TRBD1. The CDR3 length is 14 residues. Losses at the gene ends were 6 bases for V and 3 bases for J; bases not matched to a gene: 5. The germline CDR1 and CDR2 sequences are LNHDA and SQIVND (reference sequence). The DNA for the CDR3 is TGTGCCAGTAGCCCACAGGGGTTTGGAAACACCATATATTTT. Protein product: CASSPQGFGNTIYF. Supplemented by reference TRBV19 and TRBJ1-3, the full variable domain reads DGGITQSPKYLFRKEGQNVTLSCEQNLNHDAMYWYRQDPGQGLRLIYYSQIVNDFQKGDIAEGYSVSREKKESFPLTVTSAQKNPTAFYLCASSPQGFGNTIYFGEGSWLTVV.

The rearrangement links TRBV11-2 to TRBJ1-2; TRBD1 is a possible D gene (6 bases). The germline CDR1 and CDR2 sequences are SGHAT and FQNNGV. Between the trimmed V and J ends, which lost 3 bases and 2 bases, there was a span of 10 bases. This CDR3 is 14 amino acids long. This CDR3 is CASSFGGQNYGYTF. The CDR3 DNA reads as TGTGCCAGCAGCTTCGGGGGGCAGAACTATGGCTACACCTTC.